The text below deals with one T cell receptor beta chain. Its target is unknown. This entry is derived from a study of T cells in Graves' hyperthyroidism and ophthalmopathy. Patients aged 18 to 65 had newly diagnosed hyperthyroidism of under 2 months' duration. The study based diagnoses on clinical symptoms, serum thyroxine and TRAb, thyroid ultrasound and orbital computed tomography. Fresh 10 ml peripheral blood yielded PBMCs. Amplified TCR beta CDR3 regions came from RNA transcripts. Researchers ran a first-round RT-PCR on the TCR CDR3 using the HTBI primer set. MiXCR, applied by TCRdb to the multiplex PCR reads, yields one record per CDR3 protein. The data contain some 400,000 distinct CDR3 sequences, 19% of them singletons. Study-level points and caveats: Most thyroid clonotypes that were expanded above 0.001 also turned up in blood.

Sequencing was done on a sample of blood. This TCR was sampled from a woman younger than 35 with Graves' hyperthyroidism.

CDR3 region: CSAYTTGSSYNSPLHF. The CDR3 bases are TGCAGTGCATATACAACGGGGAGCTCCTATAATTCACCCCTCCACTTT. This chain links TRBV20-1 with TRBJ1-6; D remains unclear. Germline CDR1 is DFQATT and CDR2 is SNEGSKA (reference sequence). V was clipped by 6 bases and J by 0 bases, with 15 bases between them. This CDR3 region has 16 residues.